This TCR beta chain was sequenced during a study of human T cells and chemical hapten exposure. Study in general: The patient population, which was mostly female, had alopecia areata, totalis or universalis. Regarding the study as a whole: While controls formed fewer of them, expanded TCRs formed significantly more large CDR3 similarity clusters. TCRs above 1 in 1000 frequency stayed constant with DPC sensitization.

Time point specified: patch test 2, 6 weeks after DPC sensitization. This sample's treatment: therapeutic diphenylcyclopropenone sensitization with weekly scalp DPC. At patch-test visits, sampling came before the patch test. This clonotype was counted a few times. Its antigen is still unknown. From the RACE reads, TCRdb called clonotypes with MiXCR, one entry per CDR3 protein. Here the sample spans more than 75,000 distinct CDR3 sequences, 10% being singletons. Trimming took 1 base from V and 1 from J, leaving 3 bases between them. This CDR3 has 14 amino acids. The V gene's germline CDR1 is SGDLS and CDR2 YYNGEE.

The chain recombines TRBV9 with TRBJ2-6; D unclear. This TCR came from a woman in her twenties or thirties with alopecia areata. Some clones in this sample may be carry-over from other donors' samples. The sequences come from whole blood, collected in connection with sensitization to the hapten diphenylcyclopropenone (DPC). CDR3 nucleotide sequence: TGTGCCAGCAGCGTAATGTCTGGGGCCAACGTCCTGACTTTC. Protein: CASSVMSGANVLTF.